This TCR beta chain is from a study of graft-versus-host responses after intestinal transplantation (dated by TCRdb to the early 2020s). Regarding the complete study: The transplants that recipients received were multivisceral, liver-intestinal, or isolated intestinal. Donor T cell macrochimerism was defined as a peak of at least 4% donor T cells among recipient peripheral blood mononuclear cells. Graft-versus-host and host-versus-graft alloreactive T cell clones were tracked in the graft, circulation and bone marrow after intestinal transplantation using bulk TCR-beta CDR3 sequencing. All recipients received anti-thymocyte globulin induction followed by maintenance tacrolimus and steroids for roughly three years. Alloreactive clones were identified by sequencing pre-transplant mixed lymphocyte reaction products and comparing these products with unstimulated pre-transplant donor and recipient T cells. The cohort enrolled roughly 25 intestinal transplant recipients including one retransplant, and a few patients lacking pretransplant specimens were excluded. Rather than being sequenced by the commercial service, samples from three later patients were sequenced in-house on an Illumina MiSeq and processed with MiXCR.

Taken with the paper, the label for time point translates to: cells obtained before transplantation from donor or recipient. CD3+CD4+ and CD3+CD8+ populations were FACS-sorted from unstimulated pre-transplant donor and recipient cells taken from spleen or lymph nodes. The library was prepared using the immunoSEQ multiplex PCR assay. For most patients, genomic DNA was isolated using the Qiagen DNeasy Blood and Tissue Kit and was shipped frozen to Adaptive Biotechnologies for TCR sequencing. For most patients, genomic DNA was subjected to high-throughput TCR-beta CDR3 sequencing by Adaptive Biotechnologies. The published analysis was carried out like this. Adaptive's ImmunoSEQ software was the source of the TCR sequencing data for 15 to 20 patients, while three other patients were processed with MiXCR and VDJtools. CD4 versus CD8 sorting errors were corrected by removing sequences found in both subsets at a frequency ratio below 5:1. CDR3 nucleotide sequences shared by donor and recipient were removed because the origin of these sequences could not be assigned. To count as alloreactive, a clone needed at least 2-fold expansion over unstimulated cells and a minimum CFSE-low frequency of 0.002% (template counts) or 0.001% (read counts). Clones were considered mappable if detected in sequenced pre-transplant spleen, lymph node, or MLR CFSE-low populations of the donor or recipient. The cumulative frequency of alloreactive clones was calculated as a percentage of all sequences, weighted by copy number. Entries here come from immuneACCESS through TCRdb and include only in-frame sequences with V and J called. Some clones fail to appear in such tables; in the studies checked, an unresolved V gene covers under half of the shortfall, and the cause of the remainder is unknown. V and J calls and clone size are copied from that table; D and trimming were computed from the DNA. The sample yields under 100,000 clones; roughly 93% were counted once. In total, the top ten clones hold 0.95% to 1.3% of the sample.

The full study reports these points: The conclusions were limited by the relatively low number and heterogeneity of the intestinal transplant patients. GvH clones turned up in recipient bone marrow, with some appearing earlier in ileal mucosa or blood, a pattern consistent with an intestinal mucosal origin. High GvH to HvG T cell clonal ratios were observed in the allografts of patients with donor T cell macrochimerism. Early after transplant, peak levels of circulating GvH clones were found to be associated with declines in HvG clones.

Measured from the cysteine to the phenylalanine, the CDR3 is 12 residues long. Of the read, only the CDR3 DNA is kept; its 36 bases are in frame from base 1. V drops 5 bases and J drops 6 bases, leaving 11 bases in between. According to the germline V gene (reference sequence), CDR1 reads SEHNR and CDR2 reads FQNEAQ. As concerns this clone: Its recognized antigen is unknown. The record has no base qualities; no much larger clone is one base away.

This TCR came from a human donor who was the organ donor for an intestinal transplant. The chain employs TRBV7-9 and TRBJ2-7; the D gene cannot be named for sure. The sequenced sample was unstimulated CD8+ T cells sorted from spleen or lymph node cells, obtained before transplant. CDR3 region: CASSQRHGEQYF. The DNA reads TGTGCCAGCAGCCAACGACACGGCGAGCAGTACTTC. With all but the CDR3 taken from the reference TRBV7-9 and TRBJ2-7 genes, the full variable domain is: DTGVSQNPRHKITKRGQNVTFRCDPISEHNRLYWYRQTLGQGPEFLTYFQNEAQLEKSRLLSDRFSAERPKGSFSTLEIQRTEQGDSAMYLCASSQRHGEQYFGPGTRLTVT.